The entry below gives a single T cell receptor (beta chain) sequence along with its context. The clone's antigen remains unknown. Base qualities were left out, and no much larger clone turns up one base away. Reads for this sample came from an Illumina NovaSeq 6000. TCRalpha and TCRbeta cDNA libraries were built by 5'RACE with constant-segment primers, adding sample barcodes and unique molecular identifiers. Trizol reagent was used to extract RNA from every sample. The libraries were amplified in two PCR steps, and the second step added a second sample barcode and Illumina TruSeq adapters. The libraries were sequenced on an Illumina NovaSeq using 2 x 150 bp paired-end reads. The study's processing was this. Reads were demultiplexed and collapsed into UMI-guided consensus sequences with migec v1.2.7. Using mixcr v2.1.11, the UMI consensuses were aligned to TRA and TRB V and J templates and assembled into clonotypes. Clonotypes were classified as expanded or contracted when called significant by both edgeR and NoisET, with noise models trained on biological replicates. For edgeR calls, a false discovery rate-adjusted p below 0.01 and a log2 fold-change threshold of 1 were applied. As an exploratory analysis of dynamics, max-normalized trajectories of the 1000 most abundant clonotypes were examined by PCA with hierarchical clustering. Separately sequenced CD4+ and CD8+ repertoires were used to assign the CD4 or CD8 phenotype of responding clones. TCRdb's own reprocessing of the public reads used fastp at Q25 and MiXCR and kept productive beta chains. Entries are consolidated by CDR3 protein sequence, retaining the most common genes and DNA. TCRdb's processing, not the authors' own work, is the source of the V and J calls. The sample has just over 200,000 distinct CDR3 sequences on record, 9% to 10% of them singletons. The ten largest account for 3.5% of the sample.

This sample was included in a study of T-cell memory formation after mild COVID-19 listed by TCRdb under 2021. General notes on the study: TCR sequence clusters from the two donors were found to be largely donor specific. Two young, previously healthy adult volunteers, one female and one male, were included in the cohort. In a couple of donors, T-cell clones that expanded and contracted after mild COVID-19 were tracked by sequencing TCRalpha and TCRbeta repertoires over time.

Study-wide conclusions, independent of this receptor: The second-wave clones that peaked on day 37 were not confirmed to be SARS-CoV-2 specific. Balanced CD4/CD8 phenotypes were observed for clones contracting from day 15 to 85, whereas a bias towards CD4+ was observed for a second wave of clones expanding from day 15 to 37. Only a couple of mild cases were covered in the study, and larger cohorts including severe cases with pre-infection samples were considered necessary. Some responding clones were found in pre-infection memory, which suggests that pre-existing cross-reactive memory T cells took part in the SARS-CoV-2 response. Contracting CD4+ clones turned up mainly in the CM and EM memory subsets, whereas EMRA was where CD8+ clones were enriched.

PBMCs were isolated by Ficoll-Paque density gradient centrifugation. The clonotype originates from a man aged 18 to 29 who had mild COVID-19 (a few samples of this study predate the infection). The sample titles of this study are shuffled in the database, so cell type and time point are left out; the donor was told from shared clones. The sequenced sample consisted of PBMCs or a T cell subset sorted from them (not recorded which).

The CDR3 in this case is CASSDTSGTYYEQYF. Here is the DNA: TGTGCCAGCAGCGACACTAGCGGGACGTACTACGAGCAGTACTTC. The chain is encoded by TRBV2 joined to TRBJ2-7, and TRBD2 aligns with 10 junction nucleotides. Reading the germline V gene gives CDR1 SNHLY and CDR2 FYNNEI. From the cysteine through the phenylalanine, the CDR3 covers 15 amino acids. Only the CDR3 DNA stays, 45 bases, in frame from base 1. The V end gives up 6 bases and the J end 3 bases, leaving 8 bases in the junction not matched to a gene. With the rest looked up from the reference TRBV2 and TRBJ2-7 genes rather than sequenced, the full variable domain is EPEVTQTPSHQVTQMGQEVILRCVPISNHLYFYWYRQILGQKVEFLVSFYNNEISEKSEIFDDQFSVERPDGSNFTLKIRSTKLEDSAMYFCASSDTSGTYYEQYFGPGTRLTVT.